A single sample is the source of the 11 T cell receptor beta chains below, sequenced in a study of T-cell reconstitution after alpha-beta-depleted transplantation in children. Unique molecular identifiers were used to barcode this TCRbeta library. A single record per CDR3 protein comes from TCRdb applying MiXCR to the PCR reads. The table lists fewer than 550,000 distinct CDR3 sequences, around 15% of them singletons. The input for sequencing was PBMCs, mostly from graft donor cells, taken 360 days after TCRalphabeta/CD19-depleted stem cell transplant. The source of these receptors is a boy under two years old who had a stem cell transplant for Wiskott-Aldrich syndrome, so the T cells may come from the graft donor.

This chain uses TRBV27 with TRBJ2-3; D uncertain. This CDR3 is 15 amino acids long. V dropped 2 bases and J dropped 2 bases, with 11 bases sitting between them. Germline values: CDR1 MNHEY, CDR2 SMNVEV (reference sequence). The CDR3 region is CASSLIGRNTDTQYF. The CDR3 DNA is TGTGCCAGCAGTTTAATTGGTAGAAACACAGATACGCAGTATTTT.

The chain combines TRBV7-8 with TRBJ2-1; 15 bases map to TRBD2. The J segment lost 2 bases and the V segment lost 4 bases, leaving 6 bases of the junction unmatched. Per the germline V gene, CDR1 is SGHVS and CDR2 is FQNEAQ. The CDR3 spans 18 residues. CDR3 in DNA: TGTGCCAGCAGCTCCGGACTAGCGGGGGGGCCCACCTACAATGAGCAGTTCTTC. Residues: CASSSGLAGGPTYNEQFF.

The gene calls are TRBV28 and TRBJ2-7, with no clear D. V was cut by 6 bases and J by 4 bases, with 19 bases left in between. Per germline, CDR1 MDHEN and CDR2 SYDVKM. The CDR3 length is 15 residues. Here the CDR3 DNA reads TGTGCCAGCAGAACAAAGTTGGGGAATTGGTACGAGCAGTACTTC. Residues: CASRTKLGNWYEQYF.

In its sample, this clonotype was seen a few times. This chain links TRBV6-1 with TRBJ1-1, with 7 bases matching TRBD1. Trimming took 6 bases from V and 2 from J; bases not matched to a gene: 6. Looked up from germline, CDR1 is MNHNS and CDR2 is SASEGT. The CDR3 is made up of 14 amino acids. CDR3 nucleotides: TGTGCCAGCAGGACAGGGACGCGAAACACTGAAGCTTTCTTT. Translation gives CASRTGTRNTEAFF.

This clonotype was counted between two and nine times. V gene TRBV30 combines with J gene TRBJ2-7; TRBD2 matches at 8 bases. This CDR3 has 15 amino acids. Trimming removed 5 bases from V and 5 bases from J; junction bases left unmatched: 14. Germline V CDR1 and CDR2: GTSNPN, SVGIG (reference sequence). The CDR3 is CAWSTHLAGRDEQYF. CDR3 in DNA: TGTGCCTGGTCCACCCACTTAGCGGGACGCGACGAGCAGTACTTC.

This chain's CDR3 is CASSLSAGRGETQYF. Here the CDR3 DNA reads TGTGCCAGCAGCTTATCGGCAGGGAGGGGAGAGACCCAGTACTTC. The chain uses TRBV7-2 and TRBJ2-5, with 7 bases aligning to TRBD2. This CDR3 is built from 15 residues. Germline V gene sequence: CDR1 SGHTA, CDR2 FQGNSA. J was trimmed by 4 bases and V by 2 bases; bases with no gene match: 7.

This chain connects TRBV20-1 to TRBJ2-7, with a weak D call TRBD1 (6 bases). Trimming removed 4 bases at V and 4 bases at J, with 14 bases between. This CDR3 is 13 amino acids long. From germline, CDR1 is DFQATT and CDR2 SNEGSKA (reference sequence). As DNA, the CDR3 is TGCAGTGCTAATCAGGGGTACGGGTACGAGCAGTACTTC. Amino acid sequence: CSANQGYGYEQYF.

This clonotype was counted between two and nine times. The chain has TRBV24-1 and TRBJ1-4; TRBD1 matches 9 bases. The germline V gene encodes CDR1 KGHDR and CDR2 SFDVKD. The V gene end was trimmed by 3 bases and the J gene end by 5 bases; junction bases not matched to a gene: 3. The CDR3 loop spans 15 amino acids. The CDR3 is CATSDGGTGNEKLFF. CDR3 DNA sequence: TGTGCCACCAGTGATGGCGGGACAGGGAATGAAAAACTGTTTTTT.

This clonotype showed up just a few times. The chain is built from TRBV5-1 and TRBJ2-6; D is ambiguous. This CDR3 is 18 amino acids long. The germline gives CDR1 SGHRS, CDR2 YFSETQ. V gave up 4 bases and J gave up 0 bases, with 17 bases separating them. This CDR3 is CASSKQTGRYSGANVLTF. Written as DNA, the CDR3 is TGCGCCAGCAGCAAGCAGACGGGTCGTTACTCTGGGGCCAACGTCCTGACTTTC.

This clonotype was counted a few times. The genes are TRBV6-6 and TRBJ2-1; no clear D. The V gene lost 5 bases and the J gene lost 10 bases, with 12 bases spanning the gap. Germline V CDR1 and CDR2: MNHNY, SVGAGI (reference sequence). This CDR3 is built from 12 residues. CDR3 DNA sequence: TGTGCCAGCAGTCGGACCTCGACGGAGCAGTTCTTC. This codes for CASSRTSTEQFF.

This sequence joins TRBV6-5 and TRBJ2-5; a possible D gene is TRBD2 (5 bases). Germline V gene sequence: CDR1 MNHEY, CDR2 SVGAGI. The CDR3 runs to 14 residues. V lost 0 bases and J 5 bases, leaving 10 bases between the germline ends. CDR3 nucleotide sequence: TGTGCCAGCAGTTACTCAGGGCCGGGGGAGACCCAGTACTTC. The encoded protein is CASSYSGPGETQYF.